This T cell receptor (beta chain) stems from a study of blood T cell repertoires in COVID-19. Authors' analysis steps: From reference gene primer amplification, estimates of nucleated cell counts were derived. Assay: immunoSEQ multiplex PCR; the TCRdb copy retains only in-frame clones and omits some. V and J calls and clone size are those listed in that table; D and trimming were worked out from the DNA. The sample consists of roughly 290,000 clones, around four fifths of them appearing once. The CDR3 extends over 13 amino acids. V lost 5 bases, J lost 4 bases, and 3 bases stayed unmatched. Germline CDR1 is SGHVS and CDR2 is FNYEAQ.

Sequenced: peripheral blood. The source is a woman aged 45-60 years with active or convalescent COVID-19. V is TRBV7-6 and J is TRBJ1-1; 8 bases agree with TRBD1. The CDR3 DNA sequence: TGTGCCAGCAGCCGAACAGGGGGCACTGAAGCTTTCTTT. Encoded protein: CASSRTGGTEAFF.